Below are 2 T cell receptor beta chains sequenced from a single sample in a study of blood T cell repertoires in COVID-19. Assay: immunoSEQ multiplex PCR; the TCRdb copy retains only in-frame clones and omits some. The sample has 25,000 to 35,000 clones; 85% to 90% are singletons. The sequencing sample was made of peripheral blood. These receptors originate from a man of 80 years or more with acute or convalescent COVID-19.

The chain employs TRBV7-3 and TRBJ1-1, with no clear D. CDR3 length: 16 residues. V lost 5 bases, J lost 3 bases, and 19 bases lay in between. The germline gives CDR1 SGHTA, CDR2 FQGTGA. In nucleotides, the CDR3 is TGTGCCAGCAGCCAATTACCCCCGGGGTCCCACACTGAAGCTTTCTTT. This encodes CASSQLPPGSHTEAFF. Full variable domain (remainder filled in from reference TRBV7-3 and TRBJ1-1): GAGVSQTPSNKVTEKGKYVELRCDPISGHTALYWYRQSLGQGPEFLIYFQGTGAADDSGLPNDRFFAVRPEGSVSTLKIQRTERGDSAVYLCASSQLPPGSHTEAFFGQGTRLTVV.

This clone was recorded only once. This CDR3 is CASSLEGQLKAYNEQFF. The CDR3 coding sequence is TGCGCCAGCAGCTTGGAGGGGCAGCTTAAGGCCTACAATGAGCAGTTCTTC. V gene TRBV5-1 combines with J gene TRBJ2-1; weak D call: TRBD1 (5 bases). V dropped 0 bases and J dropped 2 bases, with 15 bases sitting between them. This CDR3 is 17 amino acids long. In germline, CDR1 is SGHRS, CDR2 YFSETQ. The full variable domain, in which reference TRBV5-1 and TRBJ2-1 provide the parts outside the CDR3, is KAGVTQTPRYLIKTRGQQVTLSCSPISGHRSVSWYQQTPGQGLQFLFEYFSETQRNKGNFPGRFSGRQFSNSRSEMNVSTLELGDSALYLCASSLEGQLKAYNEQFFGPGTRLTVL.